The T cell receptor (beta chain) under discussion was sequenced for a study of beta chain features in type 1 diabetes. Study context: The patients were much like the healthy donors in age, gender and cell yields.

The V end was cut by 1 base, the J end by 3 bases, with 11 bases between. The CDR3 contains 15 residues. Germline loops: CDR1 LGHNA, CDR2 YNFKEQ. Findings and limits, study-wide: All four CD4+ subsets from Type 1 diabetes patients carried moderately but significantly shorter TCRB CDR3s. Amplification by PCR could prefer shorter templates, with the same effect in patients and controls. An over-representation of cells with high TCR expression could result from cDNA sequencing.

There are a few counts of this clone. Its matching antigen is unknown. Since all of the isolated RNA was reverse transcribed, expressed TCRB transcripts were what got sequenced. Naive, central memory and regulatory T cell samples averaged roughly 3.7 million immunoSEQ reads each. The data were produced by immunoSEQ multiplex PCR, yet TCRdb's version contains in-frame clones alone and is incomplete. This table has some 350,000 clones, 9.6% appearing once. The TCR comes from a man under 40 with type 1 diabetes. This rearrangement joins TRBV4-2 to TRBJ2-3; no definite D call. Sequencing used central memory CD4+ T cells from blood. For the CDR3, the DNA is TGTGCCAGCAGCCAAGGACAATCCGGGACAGATACGCAGTATTTT. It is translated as CASSQGQSGTDTQYF.